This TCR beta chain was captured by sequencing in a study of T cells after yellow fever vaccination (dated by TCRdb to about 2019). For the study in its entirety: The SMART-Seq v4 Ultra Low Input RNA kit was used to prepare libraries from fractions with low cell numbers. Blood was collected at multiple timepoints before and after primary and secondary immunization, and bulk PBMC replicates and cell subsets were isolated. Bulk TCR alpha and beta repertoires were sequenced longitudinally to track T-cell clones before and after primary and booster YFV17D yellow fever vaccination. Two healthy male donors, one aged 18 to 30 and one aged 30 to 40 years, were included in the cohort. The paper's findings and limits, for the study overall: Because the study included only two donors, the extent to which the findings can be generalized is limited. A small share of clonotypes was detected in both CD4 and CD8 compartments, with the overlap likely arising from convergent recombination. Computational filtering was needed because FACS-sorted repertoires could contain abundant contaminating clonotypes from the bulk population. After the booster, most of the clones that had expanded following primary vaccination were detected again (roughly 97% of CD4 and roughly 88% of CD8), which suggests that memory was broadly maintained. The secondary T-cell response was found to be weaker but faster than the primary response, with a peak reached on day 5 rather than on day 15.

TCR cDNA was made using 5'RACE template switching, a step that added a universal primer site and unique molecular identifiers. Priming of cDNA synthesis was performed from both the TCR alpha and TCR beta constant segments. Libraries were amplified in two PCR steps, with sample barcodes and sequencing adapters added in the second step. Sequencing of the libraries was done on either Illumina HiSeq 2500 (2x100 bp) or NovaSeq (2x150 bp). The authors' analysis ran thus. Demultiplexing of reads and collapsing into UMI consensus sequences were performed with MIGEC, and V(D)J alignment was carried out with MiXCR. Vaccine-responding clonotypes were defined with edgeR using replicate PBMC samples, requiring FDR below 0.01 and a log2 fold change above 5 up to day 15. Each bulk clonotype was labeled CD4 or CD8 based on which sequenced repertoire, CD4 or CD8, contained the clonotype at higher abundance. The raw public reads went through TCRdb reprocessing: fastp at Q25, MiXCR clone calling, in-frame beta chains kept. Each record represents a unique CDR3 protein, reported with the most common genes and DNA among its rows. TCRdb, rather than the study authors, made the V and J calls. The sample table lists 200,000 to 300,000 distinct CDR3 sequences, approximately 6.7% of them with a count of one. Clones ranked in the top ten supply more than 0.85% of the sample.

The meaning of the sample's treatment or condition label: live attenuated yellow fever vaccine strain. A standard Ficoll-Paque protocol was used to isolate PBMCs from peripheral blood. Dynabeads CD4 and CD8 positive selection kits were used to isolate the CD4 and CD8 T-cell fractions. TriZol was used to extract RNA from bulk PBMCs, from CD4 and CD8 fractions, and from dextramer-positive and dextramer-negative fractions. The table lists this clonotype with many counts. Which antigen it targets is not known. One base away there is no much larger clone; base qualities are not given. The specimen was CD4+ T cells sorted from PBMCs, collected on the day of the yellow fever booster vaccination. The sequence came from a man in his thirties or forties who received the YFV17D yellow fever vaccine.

The CDR3 region has the sequence CASSQTGQGANTGELFF. DNA sequence: TGCGCCAGCAGCCAAACCGGACAGGGAGCGAACACCGGGGAGCTGTTTTTT. This chain is built from TRBV5-1 and TRBJ2-2; 8 nucleotides in the junction match TRBD1. At the junction V is shortened by 4 bases and J by 0 bases; bases outside the gene matches: 8. CDR1 and CDR2 are drawn from the germline V gene: SGHRS, YFSETQ. Including cysteine and phenylalanine, the CDR3 has 17 amino acids. Just CDR3 DNA is preserved here, 51 bases in frame from base 1.